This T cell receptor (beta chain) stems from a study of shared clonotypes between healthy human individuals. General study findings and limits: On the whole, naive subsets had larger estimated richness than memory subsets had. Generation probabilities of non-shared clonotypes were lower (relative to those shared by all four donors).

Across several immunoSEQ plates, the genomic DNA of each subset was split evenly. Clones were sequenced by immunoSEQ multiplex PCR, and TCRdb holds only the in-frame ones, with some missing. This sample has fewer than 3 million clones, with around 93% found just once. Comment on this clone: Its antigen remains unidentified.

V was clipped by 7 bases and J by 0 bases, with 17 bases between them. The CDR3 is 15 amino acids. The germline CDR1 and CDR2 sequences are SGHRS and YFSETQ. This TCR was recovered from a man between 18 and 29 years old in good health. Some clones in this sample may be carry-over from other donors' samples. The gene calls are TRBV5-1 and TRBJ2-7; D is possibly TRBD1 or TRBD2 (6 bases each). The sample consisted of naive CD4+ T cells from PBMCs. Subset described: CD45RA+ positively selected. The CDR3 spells CASGWGAPYSYEQYF. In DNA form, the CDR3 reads TGCGCCAGCGGCTGGGGGGCCCCCTACTCCTACGAGCAGTACTTC. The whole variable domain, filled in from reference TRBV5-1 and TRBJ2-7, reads KAGVTQTPRYLIKTRGQQVTLSCSPISGHRSVSWYQQTPGQGLQFLFEYFSETQRNKGNFPGRFSGRQFSNSRSEMNVSTLELGDSALYLCASGWGAPYSYEQYFGPGTRLTVT.